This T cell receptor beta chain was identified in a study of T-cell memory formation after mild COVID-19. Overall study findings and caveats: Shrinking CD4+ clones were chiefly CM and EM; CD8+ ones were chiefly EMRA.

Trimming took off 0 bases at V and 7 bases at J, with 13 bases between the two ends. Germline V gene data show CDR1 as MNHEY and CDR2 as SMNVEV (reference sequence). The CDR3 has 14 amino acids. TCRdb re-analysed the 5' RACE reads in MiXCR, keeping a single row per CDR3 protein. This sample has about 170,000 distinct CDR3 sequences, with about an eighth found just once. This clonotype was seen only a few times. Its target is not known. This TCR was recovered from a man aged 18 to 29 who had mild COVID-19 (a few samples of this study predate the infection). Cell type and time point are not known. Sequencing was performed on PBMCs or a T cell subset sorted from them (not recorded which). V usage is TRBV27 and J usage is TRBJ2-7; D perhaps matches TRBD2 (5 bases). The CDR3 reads CASSLSEGSGEQYF. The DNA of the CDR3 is TGTGCCAGCAGTTTATCAGAAGGGTCGGGGGAGCAGTACTTC.